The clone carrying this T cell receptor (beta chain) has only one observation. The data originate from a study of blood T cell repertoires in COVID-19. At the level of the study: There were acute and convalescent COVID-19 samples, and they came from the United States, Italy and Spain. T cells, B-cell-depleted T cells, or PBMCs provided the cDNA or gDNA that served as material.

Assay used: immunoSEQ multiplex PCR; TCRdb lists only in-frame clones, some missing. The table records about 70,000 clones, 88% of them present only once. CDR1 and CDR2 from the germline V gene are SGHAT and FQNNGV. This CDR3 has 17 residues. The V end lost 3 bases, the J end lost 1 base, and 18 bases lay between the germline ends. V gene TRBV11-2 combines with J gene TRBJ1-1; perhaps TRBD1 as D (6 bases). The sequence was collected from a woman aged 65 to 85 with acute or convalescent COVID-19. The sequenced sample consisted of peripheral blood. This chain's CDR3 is CASSFNAAGTPNTEAFF. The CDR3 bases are TGTGCCAGCAGCTTCAACGCAGCCGGGACACCGAACACTGAAGCTTTCTTT.